The 19 T cell receptor beta chains below come from one sample, sequenced in a study of CDR3 diversity in severe acne. TCRdb reprocessed the PCR reads via MiXCR and lists one record per CDR3 protein. The table lists about 86,000 distinct CDR3 sequences, around 50% of them singletons. Input material: blood. The receptors stem from a male donor in good health, without acne.

There are many counts of this clonotype. The chain links TRBV3-1 to TRBJ2-1; 7 bases fit TRBD2. CDR3 length: 14 amino acids. V shed 6 bases and J 2 bases; nucleotides not matched to a gene: 4. The germline CDR1 and CDR2 sequences are LGHDT and YNNKEL (reference sequence). For the CDR3, the DNA is TGTGCCAGCAGTGTAGCGGGTACCTACAATGAGCAGTTCTTC. Translation: CASSVAGTYNEQFF.

By proportion, this clonotype is medium-sized. The chain couples TRBV24-1 to TRBJ2-1, with 7 bases matching TRBD2. Losses at the gene ends were 0 bases for V and 3 bases for J; bases not matched to a gene: 4. Germline V gene data show CDR1 as KGHDR and CDR2 as SFDVKD. The CDR3 totals 16 residues. CDR3 amino acids: CATSDLQGGGYNEQFF. For the CDR3, the DNA is TGTGCCACCAGTGATTTGCAAGGCGGGGGCTACAATGAGCAGTTCTTC.

The chain joins TRBV20-1 to TRBJ2-1; 11 bases map to TRBD2. Germline lookup yields CDR1 DFQATT and CDR2 SNEGSKA (reference sequence). The CDR3 runs 15 residues. Written as DNA, the CDR3 is TGCAGCACCAGGGATGGGGCTAGCGGGAGGAATGAGCAGTTCTTC. Translated, it gives CSTRDGASGRNEQFF.

This clonotype was seen only a few times. The rearrangement joins TRBV27 to TRBJ2-5, with D perhaps given as TRBD1 or TRBD2 (7 bases each). CDR1 is MNHEY and CDR2 is SMNVEV in the germline V gene (reference sequence). This CDR3 spans 14 amino acids. V gave up 4 bases and J gave up 6 bases, with 15 bases separating them. This chain's CDR3 is CASSSQGGRKTQYF. CDR3 bases: TGTGCCAGCAGTTCCCAGGGGGGGAGGAAGACCCAGTACTTC.

This clonotype was found many times. The chain carries TRBV4-1 and TRBJ2-1; 12 nucleotides agree with TRBD2. The CDR3 extends over 16 amino acids. V dropped 2 bases and J dropped 4; count of bases not matched to a gene: 3. Germline loops: CDR1 MGHRA, CDR2 YSYEKL. Here the CDR3 reads CASSQILAGGYNEQFF. In DNA, the CDR3 is TGCGCCAGCAGCCAAATACTAGCGGGGGGTTACAATGAGCAGTTCTTC.

The V call is TRBV10-3, the J call TRBJ2-7; TRBD1 matches 8 bases. The V segment lost 11 bases and the J segment 3 bases; nucleotides outside the gene matches: 12. This CDR3 has 14 residues. The germline gives CDR1 ENHRY, CDR2 SYGVKD. The CDR3 DNA sequence: TGTGCCTCAGCCGGGACAGGAGCCGACTACGAGCAGTACTTC. Protein: CASAGTGADYEQYF.

The V call is TRBV20-1, the J call TRBJ2-3; maybe TRBD2 (7 bases). The CDR3 sequence is 18 residues long. With 0 bases removed from V and 7 bases from J, the gap between germline ends came to 26 bases. The germline V gene encodes CDR1 DFQATT and CDR2 SNEGSKA (reference sequence). CDR3 nucleotide sequence: TGCAGTGCTAGAGATACGGGGGGCTTTAACACCGGGGAGAATACGCAGTATTTT. Translation: CSARDTGGFNTGENTQYF.

The sample holds a few counts of this clonotype. This chain links TRBV20-1 with TRBJ1-3; no clear D. CDR3 length: 14 residues. Trimming shortened V by 6 bases and J by 2 bases, and 14 bases separated the two germline ends. In germline, CDR1 is DFQATT, CDR2 SNEGSKA (reference sequence). CDR3 nucleotides: TGCAGTGCAGGAACAGCGCACACTGGAAACACCATATATTTT. It yields the protein CSAGTAHTGNTIYF.

This clonotype appeared many times. The V gene is TRBV11-2, the J gene TRBJ2-2; D is unresolved. This CDR3 region has 15 residues. Deletions cut 3 bases from V and 4 bases from J, with 12 bases between. Germline V gene data show CDR1 as SGHAT and CDR2 as FQNNGV. The CDR3 protein is CASSFRPGFTGELFF. Written as DNA, the CDR3 is TGTGCCAGCAGCTTCAGGCCAGGCTTCACCGGGGAGCTGTTTTTT. Using reference TRBV11-2 and TRBJ2-2 for the parts outside the CDR3, the full variable domain is EAGVAQSPRYKIIEKRQSVAFWCNPISGHATLYWYQQILGQGPKLLIQFQNNGVVDDSQLPKDRFSAERLKGVDSTLKIQPAKLEDSAVYLCASSFRPGFTGELFFGEGSRLTVL.

The V and J genes are TRBV2 and TRBJ2-7; weak D call: TRBD1 (6 bases). The germline CDR1 and CDR2 sequences are SNHLY and FYNNEI. V shed 6 bases and J shed 5 bases, with 17 bases lying between them. This CDR3 is 14 amino acids long. The CDR3 protein is CASSHNRQAHEQYF. The CDR3 DNA is TGTGCCAGCAGCCACAACCGACAGGCCCACGAGCAGTACTTC.

This clonotype was counted ten times or more. The chain is built from TRBV4-2 and TRBJ2-5; D is perhaps TRBD2 (7 bases). The V end lost 3 bases, the J end lost 4 bases, and 21 bases lay between the germline ends. Germline loops: CDR1 LGHNA, CDR2 YNFKEQ. The CDR3 spans 17 residues. CDR3 in amino acids: CASSQTGAAGAPETQYF. The CDR3 DNA sequence: TGTGCCAGCAGCCAGACGGGGGCGGCGGGAGCCCCAGAGACCCAGTACTTC.

The V and J genes are TRBV20-1 and TRBJ2-3; 8 bases line up with TRBD1. V gave up 4 bases and J gave up 0 bases; unmatched junction bases: 6. The CDR3 has 15 residues. Germline assignment: CDR1 DFQATT and CDR2 SNEGSKA (reference sequence). The CDR3 coding sequence is TGCAGTGCTAAGACAGGGGATCAAAGCACAGATACGCAGTATTTT. This sequence encodes CSAKTGDQSTDTQYF.

The chain carries TRBV25-1 and TRBJ2-5; 7 bases are a match to TRBD1. CDR1 and CDR2 from the germline V gene are MGHDK and SYGVNS. J was trimmed by 4 bases and V by 6 bases; bases with no gene match: 8. CDR3 size: 14 residues. The DNA for the CDR3 is TGTGCCAGCAGCAATACAGGGGTCCGAGAGACCCAGTACTTC. Its translation is CASSNTGVRETQYF.

In its sample, this clonotype was seen a few times. This sequence joins TRBV14 and TRBJ2-7; TRBD1 matches 12 bases. Germline V gene lookup returns CDR1 SGHDN and CDR2 FVKESK. The CDR3 has 14 amino acids. The V gene end was trimmed by 3 bases and the J gene end by 7 bases; junction bases not matched to a gene: 4. The chain's CDR3 is CASSHGTGGFEQYF. The DNA of the CDR3 is TGTGCCAGCAGCCATGGGACAGGGGGCTTTGAGCAGTACTTC.

This clonotype was seen ten or more times. The chain recombines TRBV9 with TRBJ1-2; D is unclear. Germline V gene sequence: CDR1 SGDLS, CDR2 YYNGEE. CDR3 size: 13 residues. V was trimmed by 4 bases and J by 2 bases, leaving 9 bases between them. For the CDR3, the DNA is TGTGCCAGCAGCCAACTGGGGAACTATGGCTACACCTTC. Translation: CASSQLGNYGYTF.

This rearrangement joins TRBV6-5 to TRBJ2-7, with 11 bases matching TRBD2. The ends lost 0 bases at V and 5 bases at J; junction bases unmatched: 9. The CDR3 totals 17 residues. Germline V gene lookup returns CDR1 MNHEY and CDR2 SVGAGI. CDR3 loop: CASSYSYSGRARDEQYF. The CDR3 region has the DNA TGTGCCAGCAGTTACTCATATAGCGGGAGGGCCAGGGACGAGCAGTACTTC.

This clonotype was recorded at least ten times. The chain uses TRBV10-3 and TRBJ1-1; D remains unclear. Trimming took 8 bases from V and 1 from J, leaving 11 bases between them. This CDR3 has 13 amino acids. Germline V gives CDR1 ENHRY, CDR2 SYGVKD. In DNA form, the CDR3 reads TGTGCCATCCTAAGGGCAGAGAACACTGAAGCTTTCTTT. Residues: CAILRAENTEAFF.

V gene TRBV5-1 combines with J gene TRBJ2-1; TRBD2 agrees at 7 bases. This CDR3 spans 15 amino acids. CDR1 and CDR2 from the germline V gene are SGHRS and YFSETQ. Losses at the gene ends were 1 base for V and 3 bases for J; bases not matched to a gene: 4. The CDR3 region is CASSLTSEIYNEQFF. In nucleotides, the CDR3 is TGCGCCAGCAGCTTGACTAGCGAGATCTACAATGAGCAGTTCTTC.

About this clonotype itself: One end of the junction varies from germline; a read error may be responsible. The chain combines TRBV7-9 with TRBJ1-2; tentative D call: TRBD1 (6 bases). This CDR3 spans 15 amino acids. Germline-derived CDR1 and CDR2 are SEHNR and FQNEAQ (reference sequence). CDR3 sequence: CASSRPTGQNYGYTF. The CDR3 DNA sequence: TGCGCCAGCAGCCGTCCAACAGGGCAGAACTATGGCTACACCTTC.